These 29 T cell receptor beta chains came from one sample sequenced in a study of OX40 agonist ivuxolimab in advanced cancers. Using immunoSEQ multiplex PCR, the repertoire was profiled, and TCRdb retains in-frame clones only, with some absent. This table holds 50,000 to 70,000 clones, 80% to 95% found once. Sequencing was performed on CD4+ or CD8+ T cells sorted from blood, taken in a trial of the OX40 agonist ivuxolimab. These receptors were taken from an adult with an advanced solid tumor such as melanoma, head and neck, liver or kidney cancer.

The chain employs TRBV5-5 and TRBJ1-4; D gene uncertain. This CDR3 has 15 amino acids. The germline V gene encodes CDR1 SGHKS and CDR2 YYEKEE (reference sequence). Trimming took off 1 base at V and 4 bases at J, with 11 bases between the two ends. CDR3 nucleotide sequence: TGTGCCAGCAGCTTGTCTCTCCCGCTTAATGAAAAACTGTTTTTT. Its protein is CASSLSLPLNEKLFF.

This clone was found once. The chain uses TRBV5-1 and TRBJ2-5; 9 nucleotides agree with TRBD1. V was clipped by 5 bases and J by 4 bases; unmatched bases: 9. This CDR3 contains 15 residues. Per germline, CDR1 SGHRS and CDR2 YFSETQ. The CDR3 is CASRSLTGGRETQYF. The CDR3 DNA is TGCGCCAGCAGGTCCCTGACAGGGGGGCGAGAGACCCAGTACTTC.

On this clone: This specimen includes other DNA sequences encoding the same CDR3. The chain links TRBV4-1 to TRBJ2-7, with D possibly matching TRBD2 (6 bases). CDR1 MGHRA and CDR2 YSYEKL come from the germline V gene. Trimming removed 0 bases from V and 7 bases from J, with 19 bases in between. This CDR3 region has 16 residues. The CDR3 reads CASSQDRGGEVEEQYF. Written as DNA, the CDR3 is TGCGCCAGCAGCCAAGATCGCGGCGGGGAAGTGGAAGAGCAGTACTTC.

The chain joins TRBV27 to TRBJ2-1; TRBD2 might be the D (6 bases). V was pared by 3 bases and J by 6 bases, with 18 bases between. The CDR3 has 16 residues. The germline V gene has CDR1 MNHEY and CDR2 SMNVEV (reference sequence). This CDR3 is CASSFFPAGRSNEQFF. CDR3 nucleotides: TGTGCCAGCAGTTTTTTCCCGGCAGGGAGGAGCAATGAGCAGTTCTTC.

The V and J genes are TRBV5-1 and TRBJ1-3, with TRBD1 identical over 8 bases. Germline CDR1 is SGHRS and CDR2 is YFSETQ. This CDR3 is 16 amino acids long. V shed 3 bases and J 4 bases; nucleotides not matched to a gene: 9. CDR3 in amino acids: CASSWTQGASGNTIYF. The CDR3 DNA is TGCGCCAGCAGCTGGACCCAGGGGGCATCAGGAAACACCATATATTTT. Looking up the rest from reference TRBV5-1 and TRBJ1-3 gives the full variable domain: KAGVTQTPRYLIKTRGQQVTLSCSPISGHRSVSWYQQTPGQGLQFLFEYFSETQRNKGNFPGRFSGRQFSNSRSEMNVSTLELGDSALYLCASSWTQGASGNTIYFGEGSWLTVV.

The chain has TRBV29-1 and TRBJ2-1, with 10 bases fitting TRBD2. CDR1 is SQVTM and CDR2 is ANQGSEA in the germline V gene. The CDR3 has 18 amino acids. V was pared by 1 base and J by 0 bases, with 9 bases of the junction left unmatched. This CDR3 reads CSVEGVSGRQSSYNEQFF. The CDR3, as DNA: TGCAGCGTTGAAGGGGTTAGCGGGAGGCAAAGCTCCTACAATGAGCAGTTCTTC.

This rearrangement joins TRBV11-2 to TRBJ1-2, with D unclear. V lost 1 base and J 8 bases, leaving 14 bases between the germline ends. The germline V gene has CDR1 SGHAT and CDR2 FQNNGV. The CDR3 is 14 amino acids. Here the CDR3 reads CASSLVEAGGGYTF. CDR3 in DNA: TGTGCCAGCAGCTTAGTGGAGGCGGGTGGCGGCTACACCTTC.

V is TRBV6-5 and J is TRBJ2-7; tentative D call: TRBD2 (7 bases). The germline V and J ends were trimmed by 6 bases and 7 bases, with 16 bases remaining between them. The CDR3 totals 13 residues. Germline CDR1 MNHEY, CDR2 SVGAGI. The CDR3 sequence: CASSRGGAGEQYF. The CDR3 DNA reads as TGTGCCAGCAGCCGAGGGGGGGCGGGAGAGCAGTACTTC.

The chain uses TRBV2 and TRBJ2-3; tentatively, D is TRBD2 (6 bases). The CDR3 is 14 residues long. The germline V and J ends were trimmed by 3 bases and 6 bases, with 13 bases remaining between them. CDR1 is SNHLY, CDR2 FYNNEI, per germline. For the CDR3, the DNA is TGTGCCAGCAGTGACGGGCGGGGTGTGGATACGCAGTATTTT. Protein sequence: CASSDGRGVDTQYF.

As for this clone: Other DNA sequences within the sample encode an identical CDR3. CDR3 residues: CASSFGRVNQPQHF. In nucleotides, the CDR3 is TGTGCCAGCAGCTTTGGGCGGGTCAATCAGCCCCAGCATTTT. This rearrangement joins TRBV25-1 to TRBJ1-5; D is ambiguous. The CDR3 is made up of 14 amino acids. Per the germline V gene, CDR1 is MGHDK and CDR2 is SYGVNS. V dropped 6 bases and J dropped 3 bases, with 12 bases sitting between them.

V and J are TRBV19 and TRBJ2-4, with D perhaps matching TRBD1 (7 bases). V dropped 3 bases and J dropped 0 bases, with 12 bases sitting between them. This CDR3 is built from 16 residues. The germline gives CDR1 LNHDA, CDR2 SQIVND (reference sequence). Written as DNA, the CDR3 is TGTGCCAGTAGTATGGAGGGACAGCTAGCCAAAAACATTCAGTACTTC. Protein: CASSMEGQLAKNIQYF.

The chain uses TRBV5-8 and TRBJ1-4, with D maybe TRBD1 (5 bases). Deletions cut 4 bases from V and 8 bases from J, with 21 bases between. This CDR3 is 16 amino acids long. Germline V gene data show CDR1 as SGHTS and CDR2 as YDEGEE. The CDR3 protein is CASSPRGSLRAEKLFF. The CDR3 nucleotides are TGTGCCAGCAGCCCCCGGGGGTCGCTGCGCGCCGAAAAACTGTTTTTT.

J is TRBJ1-3 and V is TRBV5-4; 8 bases map to TRBD1. Trimming removed 4 bases from V and 2 bases from J; junction bases left unmatched: 2. The germline V gene encodes CDR1 SGHNT and CDR2 YYREEE (reference sequence). The CDR3 runs to 14 residues. Written as DNA, the CDR3 is TGTGCCAGCAGCAAACAGGGGGCTGGAAACACCATATATTTT. Its protein product is CASSKQGAGNTIYF.

The V call is TRBV9, the J call TRBJ1-1, with 7 bases fitting TRBD1. The CDR3 sequence is 14 residues long. J was trimmed by 4 bases and V by 4 bases; bases with no gene match: 7. Germline CDR1 reads SGDLS; CDR2 reads YYNGEE. CDR3 in DNA: TGTGCCAGCAGCCCCGGACAGGTGACCACTGAAGCTTTCTTT. Amino acids: CASSPGQVTTEAFF.

The chain combines TRBV11-2 with TRBJ2-7; no reliable D call. Trimming stripped 5 bases from V and 4 bases from J, with 15 bases between. The CDR3 runs to 14 residues. Germline V gives CDR1 SGHAT, CDR2 FQNNGV. The CDR3 loop reads CASSPIKGVYEQYF. As DNA, the CDR3 is TGTGCCAGCAGCCCAATAAAAGGAGTTTACGAGCAGTACTTC. The full variable domain, with the rest looked up from reference TRBV11-2 and TRBJ2-7, is EAGVAQSPRYKIIEKRQSVAFWCNPISGHATLYWYQQILGQGPKLLIQFQNNGVVDDSQLPKDRFSAERLKGVDSTLKIQPAKLEDSAVYLCASSPIKGVYEQYFGPGTRLTVT.

The genes are TRBV25-1 and TRBJ2-7; 9 bases are a match to TRBD1. V trimming: 6 bases; J trimming: 3 bases; junction bases outside the gene matches: 6. CDR1 and CDR2 from the germline V gene are MGHDK and SYGVNS. CDR3 length equals 14 residues. In DNA form, the CDR3 reads TGTGCCAGCAGCGGGACAGGGATGCTCTACGAGCAGTACTTC. This codes for CASSGTGMLYEQYF.

The chain links TRBV10-1 to TRBJ2-3; unclear D gene. Trimming took off 4 bases at V and 2 bases at J, with 7 bases between the two ends. CDR3 size: 13 residues. The V gene's germline CDR1 is WNHNN and CDR2 SYGVQD (reference sequence). For the CDR3, the DNA is TGCGCCAGCAGTGTTCCCCACACAGATACGCAGTATTTT. Its translation: CASSVPHTDTQYF.

The chain joins TRBV29-1 to TRBJ2-7; D is unresolved. The V and J ends lost 3 bases and 2 bases respectively, with 5 bases between them. CDR3 length equals 11 residues. The germline gives CDR1 SQVTM, CDR2 ANQGSEA. The CDR3 loop reads CSVESPYEQYF. In nucleotides, the CDR3 is TGCAGCGTTGAGTCACCCTACGAGCAGTACTTC.

This chain links TRBV18 with TRBJ2-3; 11 bases fit TRBD2. Germline V lookup: CDR1 KGHSH, CDR2 LQKENI. This CDR3 is built from 14 residues. The J segment lost 6 bases and the V segment lost 4 bases, leaving 3 bases of the junction unmatched. For the CDR3, the DNA is TGTGCCAGCTCACTCTCTAGCGGGAGGGATACGCAGTATTTT. Its protein is CASSLSSGRDTQYF.

This chain uses TRBV19 with TRBJ2-7; possible D gene TRBD1, 5 bases. The CDR3 sequence is 15 residues long. Per germline, CDR1 LNHDA and CDR2 SQIVND (reference sequence). V lost 2 bases and J lost 7, with 18 bases in between. The CDR3 DNA reads as TGTGCCAGTAGTATATTCCCTGGGGCAAACGGGGAGCAGTACTTC. Protein product: CASSIFPGANGEQYF. Together with reference TRBV19 and TRBJ2-7, the CDR3 gives the full variable domain: DGGITQSPKYLFRKEGQNVTLSCEQNLNHDAMYWYRQDPGQGLRLIYYSQIVNDFQKGDIAEGYSVSREKKESFPLTVTSAQKNPTAFYLCASSIFPGANGEQYFGPGTRLTVT.

This chain connects TRBV6-1 to TRBJ2-4; D unclear. The CDR3 has 12 residues. Trimming took 6 bases from V and 3 from J, leaving 6 bases between them. Looked up from germline, CDR1 is MNHNS and CDR2 is SASEGT. CDR3 residues: CASSAIKNIQYF. CDR3 bases: TGTGCCAGCAGCGCGATCAAAAACATTCAGTACTTC.

The rearrangement links TRBV18 to TRBJ2-2; the match to TRBD1 covers 10 bases. This CDR3 has 15 amino acids. The V gene end was trimmed by 3 bases and the J gene end by 7 bases; junction bases not matched to a gene: 5. The germline gives CDR1 KGHSH, CDR2 LQKENI. For the CDR3, the DNA is TGTGCCAGCTCACCCGGGACAGGGGAAGACGGGGAGCTGTTTTTT. Translating gives CASSPGTGEDGELFF.

This rearrangement joins TRBV5-4 to TRBJ2-5, with a possible D match to TRBD2 (5 bases). Per germline, CDR1 SGHNT and CDR2 YYREEE (reference sequence). The CDR3 length is 14 residues. Between the trimmed V and J ends, which lost 0 bases and 6 bases, there was a span of 12 bases. The CDR3 reads CASSLVSEVKTQYF. CDR3 in DNA: TGTGCCAGCAGCTTGGTTTCGGAGGTAAAGACCCAGTACTTC.

The chain joins TRBV27 to TRBJ2-4, with D maybe TRBD2 (6 bases). This CDR3 is built from 16 residues. Trimming stripped 6 bases from V and 0 bases from J, with 15 bases between. Germline loops: CDR1 MNHEY, CDR2 SMNVEV (reference sequence). In nucleotides, the CDR3 is TGTGCCAGCAGAAGGGAGGCGGGACTAGCCAAAAACATTCAGTACTTC. Translated, it gives CASRREAGLAKNIQYF.

This clone was counted once. Other DNA sequences in the sample encode the same CDR3. This chain links TRBV2 with TRBJ2-1, with D perhaps TRBD1 or TRBD2 (5 bases each). This CDR3 is built from 14 residues. V gave up 9 bases and J gave up 2 bases, with 14 bases separating them. Germline V gene lookup returns CDR1 SNHLY and CDR2 FYNNEI. CDR3 sequence (DNA): TGTGCCAGGCACGGGGCGGAGGCCTACAATGAGCAGTTCTTC. This sequence encodes CARHGAEAYNEQFF.

The gene calls are TRBV27 and TRBJ2-7, with 8 bases lining up with TRBD1. Germline-derived CDR1 and CDR2 are MNHEY and SMNVEV (reference sequence). This CDR3 comprises 13 residues. Losses at the gene ends were 8 bases for V and 5 bases for J; bases not matched to a gene: 8. The CDR3 DNA follows: TGTGCCAGCGGTTCAGGGGGCTTGGACGAGCAGTACTTC. Translating it yields CASGSGGLDEQYF.

The chain links TRBV5-1 to TRBJ2-5; TRBD1 agrees at 8 bases. Unmatched junction bases numbered 11, after V lost 4 bases and J lost 3 bases. The germline V gene has CDR1 SGHRS and CDR2 YFSETQ. This CDR3 is 16 amino acids long. The CDR3 loop reads CASSPLPGQGEETQYF. The CDR3 DNA sequence: TGCGCCAGCAGCCCGTTGCCAGGACAGGGCGAAGAGACCCAGTACTTC.

The J gene is TRBJ2-3, the V gene TRBV5-6; 8 nucleotides agree with TRBD2. Germline V gene lookup returns CDR1 SGHDT and CDR2 YYEEEE. V shed 7 bases and J 5 bases; nucleotides not matched to a gene: 9. There are 14 residues in the CDR3. CDR3: CASHRAGGKDTQYF. In DNA, the CDR3 is TGTGCCAGCCACCGGGCGGGAGGAAAAGATACGCAGTATTTT.

The chain carries TRBV27 and TRBJ2-1; 9 bases agree with TRBD2. V trimming: 5 bases; J trimming: 8 bases; junction bases outside the gene matches: 16. This CDR3 has 17 residues. Germline CDR1 reads MNHEY; CDR2 reads SMNVEV (reference sequence). The CDR3 reads CASSRPMGAGGPYEQFF. The CDR3 DNA follows: TGTGCCAGCAGTCGACCCATGGGGGCGGGAGGGCCCTATGAGCAGTTCTTC.